This TCR beta chain was profiled in a study of cytomegalovirus exposure and HLA in healthy donors. CDR1 SNHLY and CDR2 FYNNEI come from the germline V gene. The V end was cut by 2 bases, the J end by 3 bases, with 14 bases between. The CDR3 runs to 16 residues. The PCR used 60 Vbeta and 13 Jbeta primers. Sequencing was performed with immunoSEQ multiplex PCR; in TCRdb, only in-frame clones are kept and a portion is missing. The top ten hold roughly 2.9% of the sample, which has fewer than 120,000 clones, 80% seen once. The sequenced sample consisted of PBMCs. The TCR was taken from a woman aged 55-69 years in good health and CMV-seropositive. This chain links TRBV2 with TRBJ2-4; D is unresolved. CDR3 sequence reads: CASSESRRRIKNIQYF. The CDR3, as DNA: TGTGCCAGCAGTGAATCGCGTCGGCGGATCAAAAACATTCAGTACTTC. Together with reference TRBV2 and TRBJ2-4, the CDR3 gives the full variable domain: EPEVTQTPSHQVTQMGQEVILRCVPISNHLYFYWYRQILGQKVEFLVSFYNNEISEKSEIFDDQFSVERPDGSNFTLKIRSTKLEDSAMYFCASSESRRRIKNIQYFGAGTRLSVL.